A single sample gave rise to the 18 T cell receptor beta chains below, sequenced in a study of blood T cell repertoires in COVID-19. Some clones are missing from TCRdb's copy, which holds only in-frame ones; the method was immunoSEQ multiplex PCR. The sample holds 200,000 to 250,000 clones, 85% to 95% seen once. Material: PBMCs or T cells enriched from blood (not recorded which). Source of these receptors: a woman aged 18-29 years who had recovered from COVID-19.

The CDR3 loop reads CATSQLITDTQYF. In nucleotides, the CDR3 is TGTGCCACCTCACAGTTAATCACAGATACGCAGTATTTT. This chain connects TRBV19 to TRBJ2-3; D unresolved. Germline V gene data show CDR1 as LNHDA and CDR2 as SQIVND (reference sequence). This CDR3 has 13 amino acids. The ends were cut back, 10 bases at V and 2 bases at J, with 13 bases in the middle.

V and J are TRBV27 and TRBJ1-2, with 8 nucleotides matching TRBD1. Losses at the gene ends were 4 bases for V and 4 bases for J; bases not matched to a gene: 11. This CDR3 is built from 16 residues. Germline V lookup: CDR1 MNHEY, CDR2 SMNVEV (reference sequence). The DNA for the CDR3 is TGTGCCAGCAGTTCGACGACAGGGGACACCTCCTATGGCTACACCTTC. This encodes CASSSTTGDTSYGYTF.

This clone was seen a single time. The chain uses TRBV21-1 and TRBJ2-7; the table's D call, TRBD1, was not checked against the DNA. TRBV21-1 is annotated as a pseudogene. The CDR3 sequence is 15 residues long. The CDR3 coding sequence is TGTGCCAGCAGCCGTCAACAGGGGAGAAGGTACGAGCAGTACTTC. This sequence encodes CASSRQQGRRYEQYF.

This chain joins TRBV7-9 and TRBJ2-7, with D possibly matching TRBD1 (6 bases). Trimming left V 0 bases short and J 6 bases short, with 12 bases between. The CDR3 sequence is 14 residues long. Germline CDR1 reads SEHNR; CDR2 reads FQNEAQ (reference sequence). CDR3 region: CASSLASGVGEQYF. The CDR3 DNA is TGTGCCAGCAGCTTAGCCTCAGGGGTTGGCGAGCAGTACTTC.

In the case of this clone: At one end the junction does not follow the germline gene, possibly because of a read error. The J gene is TRBJ1-5, the V gene TRBV4-3, with D tentatively TRBD1 (5 bases). Germline V gives CDR1 LGHNA, CDR2 YSLEER. This CDR3 is 17 amino acids long. CDR3 DNA sequence: TGCGCCAGCAGCGAAGACGCTCCTGGGACTCGGAATCAGCCCCAGCATTTT. It is translated as CASSEDAPGTRNQPQHF.

The chain links TRBV6-5 to TRBJ1-4; 8 nucleotides align to TRBD1. With 6 bases clipped from V and 7 bases from J, the junction kept 7 bases outside the gene matches. The length of the CDR3 is 14 residues. Germline V gene sequence: CDR1 MNHEY, CDR2 SVGAGI. The CDR3 here is CASSYQGAGEKLFF. The CDR3 nucleotides are TGTGCCAGCAGCTACCAGGGGGCTGGTGAAAAACTGTTTTTT.

This clone occurred once. The chain links TRBV3-1 (or the pseudogene TRBV3-2) to TRBJ2-7; TRBD1 aligns across 9 bases. Germline CDR1 is LGHDT and CDR2 is YNNKEL (reference sequence). CDR3 length: 16 residues. Trimming took 4 bases from V and 6 from J; bases not matched to a gene: 13. The DNA of the CDR3 is TGTGCCAGCAGCCTCAGTGGGACAGGGAGTACAGCCGAGCAGTACTTC. Protein product: CASSLSGTGSTAEQYF.

This chain links TRBV28 with TRBJ1-5; 8 bases map to TRBD1. CDR3 length equals 15 residues. J was trimmed by 2 bases and V by 5 bases; bases with no gene match: 5. Germline CDR1 and CDR2: MDHEN and SYDVKM. DNA of the CDR3: TGTGCCAGCAGTGGGGGACAGGTGGGCAATCAGCCCCAGCATTTT. It is translated as CASSGGQVGNQPQHF.

The V call is TRBV18, the J call TRBJ2-3; 10 nucleotides agree with TRBD1. Germline V gene lookup returns CDR1 KGHSH and CDR2 LQKENI. The V and J ends lost 6 bases and 4 bases, in that order; junction bases with no gene match: 7. The CDR3 has 15 residues. The CDR3 region is CASSSGTGVADTQYF. The CDR3 nucleotides are TGTGCCAGCTCCTCCGGGACAGGGGTGGCAGATACGCAGTATTTT.

The genes are TRBV15 and TRBJ2-3; TRBD1 is a possible D gene (5 bases). The CDR3 loop spans 15 amino acids. The V end was cut by 8 bases, the J end by 3 bases, with 18 bases between. Germline CDR1 is LNHNV and CDR2 is YYDKDF (reference sequence). The CDR3 spells CATGAREVSTDTQYF. The CDR3 DNA reads as TGTGCCACCGGGGCTCGCGAGGTATCGACAGATACGCAGTATTTT.

In the case of this clone: Other DNA sequences from this sample encode an identical CDR3 as well. This rearrangement joins TRBV10-3 to TRBJ1-5, with TRBD1 matching 7 bases. Germline loops: CDR1 ENHRY, CDR2 SYGVKD. The CDR3 loop spans 13 amino acids. Unmatched junction bases numbered 4, after V lost 6 bases and J lost 5 bases. This chain's CDR3 is CAISTQGDQPQHF. CDR3 DNA sequence: TGTGCCATCAGCACTCAGGGGGATCAGCCCCAGCATTTT.

The chain combines TRBV7-8 with TRBJ1-1, with 12 bases aligning to TRBD1. CDR3 size: 15 residues. V lost 4 bases to trimming and J lost 5 bases; unmatched junction nucleotides: 5. Germline loops: CDR1 SGHVS, CDR2 FQNEAQ. The CDR3 DNA follows: TGTGCCAGCAGCTGGGGACAGGGGGCGGGTACTGAAGCTTTCTTT. It translates to CASSWGQGAGTEAFF.

CDR3 DNA: TGTGCCAGCAGCCCCGGGACAGGGGGCGGTGAAAAACTGTTTTTT. It translates to CASSPGTGGGEKLFF. The chain has TRBV9 and TRBJ1-4; TRBD1 matches 12 bases. The length of the CDR3 is 15 residues. CDR1 is SGDLS and CDR2 is YYNGEE in the germline V gene. The J segment lost 7 bases and the V segment lost 4 bases, leaving 5 bases of the junction unmatched.

V gene TRBV7-8 combines with J gene TRBJ2-1; perhaps TRBD1 as D (5 bases). The CDR3 spans 15 residues. The V and J ends lost 2 bases and 4 bases respectively, with 12 bases between them. Germline values: CDR1 SGHVS, CDR2 FQNEAQ. DNA for the CDR3: TGTGCCAGCAGCTTAAGGGGAATAGAATACAATGAGCAGTTCTTC. It translates to CASSLRGIEYNEQFF. Full variable domain (outside the CDR3, taken from reference TRBV7-8 and TRBJ2-1): GAGVSQSPRYKVAKRGQDVALRCDPISGHVSLFWYQQALGQGPEFLTYFQNEAQLDKSGLPSDRFFAERPEGSVSTLKIQRTQQEDSAVYLCASSLRGIEYNEQFFGPGTRLTVL.

The V gene is TRBV5-4, the J gene TRBJ2-5; 7 nucleotides match TRBD2. The V gene end was trimmed by 4 bases and the J gene end by 5 bases; junction bases not matched to a gene: 14. The CDR3 spans 16 residues. Germline CDR1 SGHNT, CDR2 YYREEE (reference sequence). Here the CDR3 DNA reads TGTGCCAGCAGCCCCAAGGGCCACACCGGGGGGGAGACCCAGTACTTC. Its protein product is CASSPKGHTGGETQYF.

The J gene is TRBJ1-2, the V gene TRBV19; TRBD1 is a possible D gene (5 bases). The germline V gene encodes CDR1 LNHDA and CDR2 SQIVND (reference sequence). V lost 7 bases and J 5 bases, leaving 11 bases between the germline ends. The CDR3 covers 12 residues. The CDR3 DNA reads as TGTGCCAGTATAGGGGCGATTTATGGCTACACCTTC. It translates to CASIGAIYGYTF.

CDR3 coding DNA: TGTGCCATCATGGCTGCTGGGGGGGGCACTGAAGCTTTCTTT. It encodes CAIMAAGGGTEAFF. J is TRBJ1-1 and V is TRBV10-3; TRBD1 might be the D (5 bases). CDR3 length equals 14 residues. Germline V gene sequence: CDR1 ENHRY, CDR2 SYGVKD. V lost 7 bases and J 4 bases, leaving 16 bases between the germline ends.

V is TRBV9 and J is TRBJ2-2; 12 bases match TRBD2. This CDR3 spans 18 amino acids. Germline CDR1 and CDR2: SGDLS and YYNGEE. Trimming at V came to 4 bases and at J to 0 bases, leaving 7 bases not matched to a gene. The CDR3 DNA reads as TGTGCCAGCAGCCTAACCGGGACTAGCGGGTCGAACACCGGGGAGCTGTTTTTT. Amino acid sequence: CASSLTGTSGSNTGELFF.